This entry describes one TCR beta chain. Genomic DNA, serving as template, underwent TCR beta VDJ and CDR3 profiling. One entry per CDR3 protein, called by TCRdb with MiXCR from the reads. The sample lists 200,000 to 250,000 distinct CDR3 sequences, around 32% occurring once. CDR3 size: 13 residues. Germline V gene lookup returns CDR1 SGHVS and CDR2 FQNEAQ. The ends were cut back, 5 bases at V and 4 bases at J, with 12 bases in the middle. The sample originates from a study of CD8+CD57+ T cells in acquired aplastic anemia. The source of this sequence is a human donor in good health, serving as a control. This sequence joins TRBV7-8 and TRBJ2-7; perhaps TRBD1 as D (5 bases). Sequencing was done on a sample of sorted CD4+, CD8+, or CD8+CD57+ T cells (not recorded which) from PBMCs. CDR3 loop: CASSTRQLYEQYF. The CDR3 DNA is TGTGCCAGCAGCACAAGACAGTTATACGAGCAGTACTTC.